This T cell receptor beta chain is from a study of control samples from healthy donors and cancer patients. The V end lost 1 base, the J end lost 1 base, and 9 bases lay between the germline ends. The germline CDR1 and CDR2 sequences are SGHNT and YENEEA. This CDR3 is built from 15 residues. Measured with immunoSEQ multiplex PCR; TCRdb has only the in-frame clones, and not every one. The table has around 100,000 clones, about 90% seen once. This sequence joins TRBV11-3 and TRBJ2-3; D not resolved. The sequence was collected from a man in his thirties or forties in good health. The specimen was blood. The CDR3 DNA follows: TGTGCCAGCAGCTTAGGTGGGTGGGGCACAGATACGCAGTATTTT. The encoded protein is CASSLGGWGTDTQYF.